The source of this T cell receptor beta chain is a study of blood T cell repertoires in COVID-19 (TCRdb year 2020). Regarding the study in general: Samples covering the acute and convalescent phases of COVID-19 were provided by collaborators in the United States, Italy and Spain. The material from the prospective study consisted of cDNA or gDNA derived from T cells, B-cell-depleted T cells, or PBMCs. Deeply sampled blood TCRbeta repertoires from subjects exposed to, actively infected with, or recovered from COVID-19 were included in the dataset. A freely available public database, intended as a resource for researchers studying the immune response to SARS-CoV-2, is where the repertoires were released. Samples were obtained from the ongoing ImmuneRACE study (first 160 participants) and from 950 to 1,500 subjects provided by 6 global collaborators. Nearly every sample came with metadata listing a de-identified subject ID, COVID-19 status, age in years and sex. HLA class I and class II types, where available, came from metadata supplied by the sample provider rather than from assay-based typing. Broader findings and caveats from the paper: Clinical and demographic metadata were provided uncurated, with the amount varying by source and participant.

TCRbeta CDR3 regions were amplified from genomic DNA using the immunoSEQ Assay, a bias-controlled multiplex PCR. The authors processed their data as follows. Within the assay, amplification of reference gene primers was used to estimate how many nucleated cells each sample contained. Sequence reads were collapsed and filtered to measure the absolute abundance of every unique TCRbeta CDR3 rearrangement. For each sample, productive Simpson clonality was calculated as the square root of Simpson's diversity index across productive rearrangements. TCRdb retrieved this table from immuneACCESS and kept in-frame rearrangements only. Not all clones are present; in checked studies, unresolved V genes account for under half, and no reason is known for the remainder. The D gene and trimming were derived from the DNA, and the V and J assignments and clone size from that table. Recorded for this sample are roughly 300,000 clones; roughly nine tenths of them occurred a single time. Clones ranked in the top ten supply more than 0.8% of the sample.

Enrolling through a virtual design, the prospective study's participants ranged in age from roughly 18 to 89 years and lived across roughly 24 United States geographic areas. To assign participants to cohorts, the prospective study relied on clinical history that participants themselves reported in a screening survey and a study questionnaire. Recovered participants in ImmuneRACE Cohort 3 were defined as having two consecutive negative NP/OP PCR tests, clearance from a healthcare professional, or resolution of symptoms. Each participant in the prospective study had whole blood, serum and a nasopharyngeal or oropharyngeal swab collected by mobile phlebotomists. Additional blood draws and questionnaires over a roughly two-month period could optionally be provided by prospective study participants. Before DNA extraction, prospective study blood samples were shipped either frozen or at room temperature.

Points on this clone: The specificity of this receptor is unknown. Per-base quality was not reported, and no clone a single base away is much larger than it.

Cut back by 4 bases and 8 bases, the V and J ends lie 8 bases apart. CDR3 length: 11 amino acids, cysteine to phenylalanine. The sequence is cut down to CDR3 DNA, 33 bases in frame from base 1. According to the germline V gene, CDR1 reads SGHAT and CDR2 reads FQNNGV. The source of this sequence is a woman aged 25-40 years who had recovered from COVID-19. The sequenced material came from PBMCs or T cells enriched from blood (not recorded which). The sequence joins TRBV11-2 to TRBJ1-2; confidence is insufficient to name the D gene. The encoded CDR3 is CASSSRGGYTF. The DNA sequence is given as TGTGCCAGCAGCTCCCGGGGAGGCTACACCTTC.